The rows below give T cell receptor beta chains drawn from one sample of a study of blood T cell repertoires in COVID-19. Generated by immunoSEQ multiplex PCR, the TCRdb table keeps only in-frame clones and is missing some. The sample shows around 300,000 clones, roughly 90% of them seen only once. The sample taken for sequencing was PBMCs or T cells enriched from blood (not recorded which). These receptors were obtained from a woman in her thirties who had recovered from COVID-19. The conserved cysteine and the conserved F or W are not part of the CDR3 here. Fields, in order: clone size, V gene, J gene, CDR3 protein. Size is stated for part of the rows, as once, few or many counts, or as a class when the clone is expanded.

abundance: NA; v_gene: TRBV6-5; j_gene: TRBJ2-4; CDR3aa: ASNTSGRKNIQY
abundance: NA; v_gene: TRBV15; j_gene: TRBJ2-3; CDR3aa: ATSRDVTDTQY
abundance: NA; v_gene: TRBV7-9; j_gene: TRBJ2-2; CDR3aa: ASSLRGNTAGGNTGELF
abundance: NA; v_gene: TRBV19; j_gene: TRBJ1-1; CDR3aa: ASSGMPGNTEAF
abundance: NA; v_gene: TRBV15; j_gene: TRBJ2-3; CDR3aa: ATSRDGPSTDTQY
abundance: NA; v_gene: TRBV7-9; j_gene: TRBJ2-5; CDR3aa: ASSSSGTSGTTQETQY
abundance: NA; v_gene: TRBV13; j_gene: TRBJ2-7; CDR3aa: ASSSSGRGGYEQY
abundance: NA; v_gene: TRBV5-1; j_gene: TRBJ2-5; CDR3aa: ASSLGVAGGGETQY
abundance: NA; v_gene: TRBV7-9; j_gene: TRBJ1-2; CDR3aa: ASSFRDGYT
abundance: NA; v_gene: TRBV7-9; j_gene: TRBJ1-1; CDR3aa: ASSLEGQKAF
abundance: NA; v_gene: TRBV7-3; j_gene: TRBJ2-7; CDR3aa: ASNIQGLAADEQY
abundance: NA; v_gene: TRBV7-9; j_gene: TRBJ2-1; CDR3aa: ASSFPSGKASYNEQF
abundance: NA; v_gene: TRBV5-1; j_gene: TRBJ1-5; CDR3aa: ASSLDETGLGQPQH
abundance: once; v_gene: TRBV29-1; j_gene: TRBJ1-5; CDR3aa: SVAPSGGNQPQH
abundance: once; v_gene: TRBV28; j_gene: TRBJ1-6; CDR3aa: ASSLVGGSLH
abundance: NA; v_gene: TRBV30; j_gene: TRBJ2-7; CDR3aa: AWRGQGAPAY
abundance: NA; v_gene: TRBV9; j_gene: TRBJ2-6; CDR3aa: ASSNSKGGNQPNSGANVLT
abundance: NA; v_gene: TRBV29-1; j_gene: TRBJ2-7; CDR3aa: SARGSYEQY
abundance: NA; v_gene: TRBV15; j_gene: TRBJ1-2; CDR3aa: ATSRAGTGYGYT
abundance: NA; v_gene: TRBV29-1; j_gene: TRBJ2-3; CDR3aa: SVGALADYTDTQY
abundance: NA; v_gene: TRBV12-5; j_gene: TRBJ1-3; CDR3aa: ASGLGGDGNTIY
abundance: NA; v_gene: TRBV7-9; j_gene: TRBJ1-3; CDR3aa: ASSLRSGDGNTIY
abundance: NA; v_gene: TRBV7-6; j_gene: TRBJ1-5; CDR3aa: ASSSRAGVNQPQH
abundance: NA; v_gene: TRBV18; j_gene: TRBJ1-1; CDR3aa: ASSPLEGVATEAF
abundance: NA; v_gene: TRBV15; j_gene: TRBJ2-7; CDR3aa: ATSGRGAPLLYEQY
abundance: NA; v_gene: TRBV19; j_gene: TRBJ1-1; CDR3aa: ASTVDGPRTEAF
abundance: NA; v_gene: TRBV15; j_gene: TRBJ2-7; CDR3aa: ATSRALAGPTYEQY
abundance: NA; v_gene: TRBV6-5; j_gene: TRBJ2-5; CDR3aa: ASSYGSRASQETQY
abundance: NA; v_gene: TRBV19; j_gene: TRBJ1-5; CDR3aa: ASSIARGLDQPQH
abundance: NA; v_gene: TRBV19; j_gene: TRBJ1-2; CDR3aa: ASSFSRDSRAGYGYT
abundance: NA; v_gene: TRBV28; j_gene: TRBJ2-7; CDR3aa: ASSLSGPEGNEQY
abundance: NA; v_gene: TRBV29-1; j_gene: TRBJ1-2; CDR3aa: SVERGQGVNGYT
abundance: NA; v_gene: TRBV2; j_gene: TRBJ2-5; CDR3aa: ASRVGVNGETQY
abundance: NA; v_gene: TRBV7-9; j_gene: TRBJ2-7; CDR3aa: ASSLYTATYEQY
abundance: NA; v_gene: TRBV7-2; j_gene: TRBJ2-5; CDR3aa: ASSYGTDYRKSQY
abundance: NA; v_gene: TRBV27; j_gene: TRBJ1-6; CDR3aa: ASSSDRVVTYNSPLH
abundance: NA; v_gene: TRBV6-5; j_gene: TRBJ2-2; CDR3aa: ASRKTERTGELF
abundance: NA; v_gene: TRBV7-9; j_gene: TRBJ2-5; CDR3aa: ASSFQGGETQY
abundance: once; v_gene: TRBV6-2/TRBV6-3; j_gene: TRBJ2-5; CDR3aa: ASSRTGGARETQY
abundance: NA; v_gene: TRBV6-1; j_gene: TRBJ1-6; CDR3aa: ASSDRVGNSPLH
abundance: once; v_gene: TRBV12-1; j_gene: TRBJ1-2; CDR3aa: ASSRRTGYYGYT
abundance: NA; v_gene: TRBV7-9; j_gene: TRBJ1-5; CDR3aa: ASSFGDQPQH
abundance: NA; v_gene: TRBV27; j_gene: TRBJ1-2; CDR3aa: ASSFSAGPGGYT
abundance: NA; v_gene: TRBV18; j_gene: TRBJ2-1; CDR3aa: ASSQAGAPPRQF
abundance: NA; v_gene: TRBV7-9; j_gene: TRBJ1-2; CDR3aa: ASSPPGQDRDYGYT
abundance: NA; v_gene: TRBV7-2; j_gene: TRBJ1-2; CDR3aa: ASSHLITETTFYGYT
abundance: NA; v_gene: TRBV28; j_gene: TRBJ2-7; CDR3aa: ASSSNPGLAGGSYEQY
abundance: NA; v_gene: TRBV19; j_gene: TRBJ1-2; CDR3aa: ASRRGSGGAGYT
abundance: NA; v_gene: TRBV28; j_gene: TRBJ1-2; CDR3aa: ASSSPSGVEYGYT
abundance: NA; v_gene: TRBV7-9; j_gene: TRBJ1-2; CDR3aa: ASSGPNRGPNYGYT
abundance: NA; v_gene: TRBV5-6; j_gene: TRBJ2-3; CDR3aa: ASSSMTSGIADTQY
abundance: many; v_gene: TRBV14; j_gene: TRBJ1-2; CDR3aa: ASSQDAGTTNGYT